A single sample gave rise to the 6 T cell receptor beta chains below, sequenced in a study of regulatory T cells in long-lasting Graves disease. Assembly of TCR beta libraries relied on iRepertoire HTBI primers together with Arm-PCR of CDR3 regions. TCRdb recomputed calls from the multiplex PCR reads with MiXCR, one row per CDR3 protein. The repertoire holds about 310,000 distinct CDR3 sequences, with more than 20% as singletons. Time point here: persistent/refractory GD, antithyroid drugs over 5 years with positive TRAb. TCR sequences were obtained from RNA taken from PBMCs. Specimen: peripheral blood mononuclear cells (PBMCs), collected when the disease was refractory, from a patient treated with antithyroid drugs. The receptors here all came from a female donor with Graves disease.

This sequence joins TRBV4-1 and TRBJ2-5; 8 bases line up with TRBD2. V shed 0 bases and J 2 bases; nucleotides not matched to a gene: 14. This CDR3 is 19 amino acids long. Germline assignment: CDR1 MGHRA and CDR2 YSYEKL. The CDR3 reads CASSQEGVVASGFQETQYF. The CDR3 region has the DNA TGCGCCAGCAGCCAAGAAGGTGTTGTGGCTAGCGGGTTTCAAGAGACCCAGTACTTC.

This clonotype was detected ten times or more. The gene calls are TRBV6-1 and TRBJ1-1, with D unresolved. The germline V gene has CDR1 MNHNS and CDR2 SASEGT. The CDR3 is 13 residues long. V was clipped by 6 bases and J by 0 bases, with 8 bases between them. CDR3 bases: TGTGCCAGCAGCCGAGACGTGAACACTGAAGCTTTCTTT. Protein sequence: CASSRDVNTEAFF.

The chain couples TRBV15 to TRBJ1-3; no definite D call. Trimming cost V 3 bases and J 4 bases, with 4 bases left between them. There are 12 residues in the CDR3. In germline, CDR1 is LNHNV, CDR2 YYDKDF (reference sequence). CDR3 DNA: TGTGCCACCAGCAGGGGAGGAAACACCATATATTTT. This codes for CATSRGGNTIYF.

Turning to this clonotype: A read error may be the cause here, since a much bigger clone is one base away. This sequence joins TRBV3-1 and TRBJ2-5, with a possible D match to TRBD2 (6 bases). The CDR3 runs 14 residues. The V gene lost 3 bases and the J gene lost 2 bases, with 10 bases spanning the gap. Germline V gene lookup returns CDR1 LGHDT and CDR2 YNNKEL (reference sequence). DNA for the CDR3: TGTGCCAGCAGCCATCCGGCGGGGCAAGAGACCCAGTACTTC. Protein: CASSHPAGQETQYF.

The chain has TRBV20-1 and TRBJ2-2; 7 bases match TRBD1. The V gene's germline CDR1 is DFQATT and CDR2 SNEGSKA (reference sequence). The CDR3 runs to 16 residues. The V segment lost 0 bases and the J segment 6 bases; nucleotides outside the gene matches: 10. CDR3 coding DNA: TGCAGTGCTAGAGATCTTCGACAGGGCTTCGCCGGGGAGCTGTTTTTT. Translation gives CSARDLRQGFAGELFF.

In its sample, this clonotype was seen many times. The chain employs TRBV2 and TRBJ1-4; possible D gene TRBD1, 5 bases. The germline V and J ends were trimmed by 4 bases and 11 bases, with 14 bases remaining between them. The CDR3 covers 13 residues. Germline V gives CDR1 SNHLY, CDR2 FYNNEI. Here the CDR3 DNA reads TGTGCCAGCAGTGTACGGACCGAGGGGAAACTGTTTTTT. Amino acid sequence: CASSVRTEGKLFF. The full variable domain, with the rest looked up from reference TRBV2 and TRBJ1-4, is EPEVTQTPSHQVTQMGQEVILRCVPISNHLYFYWYRQILGQKVEFLVSFYNNEISEKSEIFDDQFSVERPDGSNFTLKIRSTKLEDSAMYFCASSVRTEGKLFFGSGTQLSVL.